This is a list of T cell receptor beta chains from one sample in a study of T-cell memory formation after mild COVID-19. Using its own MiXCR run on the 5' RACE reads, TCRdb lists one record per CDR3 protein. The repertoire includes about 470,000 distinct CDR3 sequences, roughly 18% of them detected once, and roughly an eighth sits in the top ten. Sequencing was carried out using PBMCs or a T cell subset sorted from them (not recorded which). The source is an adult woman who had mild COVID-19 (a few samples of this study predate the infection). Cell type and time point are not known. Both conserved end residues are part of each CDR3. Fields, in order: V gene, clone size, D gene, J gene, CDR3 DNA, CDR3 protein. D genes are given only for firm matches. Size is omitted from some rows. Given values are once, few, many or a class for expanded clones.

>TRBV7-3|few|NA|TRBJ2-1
TGTGCCAGCAGCCCAGCCCACCTCTCCTACAATGAGCAGTTCTTC
CASSPAHLSYNEQFF
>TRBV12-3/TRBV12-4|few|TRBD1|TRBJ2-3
TGTGCCAGCAGCGGGACAGGACCATTTACAGATACGCAGTATTTT
CASSGTGPFTDTQYF
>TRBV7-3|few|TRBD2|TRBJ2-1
TGTGCCAGCAGCTTAACGTCCGTAGCGGGGGGCTACAATGAGCAGTTCTTC
CASSLTSVAGGYNEQFF
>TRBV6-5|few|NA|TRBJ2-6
TGTGCCAGTTGGGGGAGCAGGGGATTGAGTGGGGCCAACGTCCTGACTTTC
CASWGSRGLSGANVLTF
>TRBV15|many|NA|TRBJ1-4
TGTGCCACCAGCAGAGATAGGGCAGAGAATGAAAAACTGTTTTTT
CATSRDRAENEKLFF
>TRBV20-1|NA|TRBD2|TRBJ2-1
TGCAGTGCTGAGCCGGGGGGGCCTTACAATGAGCAGTTCTTC
CSAEPGGPYNEQFF
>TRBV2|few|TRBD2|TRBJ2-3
TGTGCCAGCCGCCGAGAGCGGGGGGCAACAGATACGCAGTATTTT
CASRRERGATDTQYF
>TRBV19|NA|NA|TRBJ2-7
TGTGCCAGTAGTATATATGGCCAGGGGACCTACGAGCAGTACTTC
CASSIYGQGTYEQYF
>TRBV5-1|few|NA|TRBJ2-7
TGCGCCAGCAGTGGGGACAATGCCTACGAGCAGTACTTC
CASSGDNAYEQYF
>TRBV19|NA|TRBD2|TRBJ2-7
TGTGCCAGTAGTACCTACCCAATGGGACTAGATTACGAGCAGTACTTC
CASSTYPMGLDYEQYF
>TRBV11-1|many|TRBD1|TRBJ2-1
TGTGCCAGCAGCTTAGACAGGGGGGTCCACAATGAGCAGTTCTTC
CASSLDRGVHNEQFF
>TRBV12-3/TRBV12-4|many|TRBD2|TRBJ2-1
TGTGCCAGCAGTTTGCTAGCGGGAATGGGTGAGCAGTTCTTC
CASSLLAGMGEQFF
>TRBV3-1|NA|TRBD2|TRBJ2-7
TGTGCCAGCAGCCAAAGTTGGACTAGCGCCGAGCAGTACTTC
CASSQSWTSAEQYF
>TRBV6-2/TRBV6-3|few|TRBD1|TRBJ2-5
TGTGCCAGCAGCCGGAGGACAGGTACCCAAGAGACCCAGTACTTC
CASSRRTGTQETQYF
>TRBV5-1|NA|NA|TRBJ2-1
TGCGCCAGCAGCCGTACGTCCTACAATGAGCAGTTCTTC
CASSRTSYNEQFF